The 15 T cell receptor beta chains below come from one sample, sequenced in a study of blood T cell repertoires in COVID-19. Measured with immunoSEQ multiplex PCR; TCRdb has only the in-frame clones, and not every one. The sample has about 120,000 clones, around 90% seen once. Sequencing was carried out using peripheral blood. The receptors stem from a human donor in a cohort sampled during active COVID-19.

The chain is built from TRBV2 and TRBJ1-2; D might be TRBD1 (6 bases). V dropped 6 bases and J dropped 7 bases, with 18 bases sitting between them. CDR1 and CDR2 from the germline V gene are SNHLY and FYNNEI. This CDR3 contains 14 residues. The CDR3 loop is CASSAQGLIGGYTF. CDR3 in DNA: TGTGCCAGCAGCGCACAGGGTCTCATCGGTGGCTACACCTTC.

The chain has TRBV29-1 and TRBJ1-4, with D tentatively TRBD1 (5 bases). The V and J ends lost 7 bases and 7 bases respectively, with 16 bases between them. The CDR3 sequence is 13 residues long. CDR1 is SQVTM and CDR2 is ANQGSEA in the germline V gene. The CDR3 nucleotides read TGCAGCGCCCGGGGGGGGATTGGTGAAAAACTGTTTTTT. Its protein product is CSARGGIGEKLFF. The entire variable domain, with the rest obtained from reference TRBV29-1 and TRBJ1-4, is as follows: SAVISQKPSRDICQRGTSLTIQCQVDSQVTMMFWYRQQPGQSLTLIATANQGSEATYESGFVIDKFPISRPNLTFSTLTVSNMSPEDSSIYLCSARGGIGEKLFFGSGTQLSVL.

The V call is TRBV7-8, the J call TRBJ1-1; tentatively, D is TRBD1 (6 bases). This CDR3 region has 15 residues. CDR1 and CDR2 (germline): SGHVS, FQNEAQ. V lost 5 bases and J 0 bases, leaving 13 bases between the germline ends. CDR3 amino acids: CASSIQGYLNTEAFF. The CDR3 DNA is TGTGCCAGCAGCATACAGGGTTATTTGAACACTGAAGCTTTCTTT.

The J gene is TRBJ2-5, the V gene TRBV5-4, with D perhaps matching TRBD2 (5 bases). V was trimmed by 7 bases and J by 4 bases, leaving 14 bases between them. This CDR3 has 13 residues. The germline V gene has CDR1 SGHNT and CDR2 YYREEE (reference sequence). CDR3 loop: CASGTSYGETQYF. CDR3 nucleotide sequence: TGTGCCAGCGGTACTAGTTACGGAGAGACCCAGTACTTC.

The chain employs TRBV7-9 and TRBJ1-3, with TRBD1 matching over 7 bases. This CDR3 comprises 15 residues. The germline V gene encodes CDR1 SEHNR and CDR2 FQNEAQ (reference sequence). V shed 4 bases and J 2 bases; nucleotides not matched to a gene: 5. Here the CDR3 reads CASSSQGVPGNTIYF. The CDR3 nucleotides read TGTGCCAGCAGCTCCCAGGGGGTCCCTGGAAACACCATATATTTT.

This clone has only one observation. This chain joins TRBV5-1 and TRBJ2-7, with a possible D match to TRBD2 (7 bases). CDR1 is SGHRS, CDR2 YFSETQ, per germline. With 4 bases removed from V and 0 bases from J, the gap between germline ends came to 14 bases. This CDR3 is built from 15 residues. Written as DNA, the CDR3 is TGCGCCAGCAGCGCGGGGGACACCCGCTCCTACGAGCAGTACTTC. Translation gives CASSAGDTRSYEQYF.

This clone was counted only a few times. The genes are TRBV2 and TRBJ2-6, with 7 bases that match TRBD2. The CDR3 covers 14 residues. The germline CDR1 and CDR2 sequences are SNHLY and FYNNEI. J was trimmed by 3 bases and V by 7 bases; bases with no gene match: 3. Written as DNA, the CDR3 is TGTGCCAGCAAATCTAGCGGTGGGGCCAACGTCCTGACTTTC. Its translation: CASKSSGGANVLTF.

CDR3 amino acids: CASSYSAGRDEQFF. CDR3 in DNA: TGTGCCAGCAGTTACTCGGCAGGGAGGGATGAGCAGTTCTTC. V and J are TRBV6-6 and TRBJ2-1, with 7 positions matching TRBD2. The CDR3 totals 14 residues. Germline assignment: CDR1 MNHNY and CDR2 SVGAGI (reference sequence). With V trimmed by 0 bases and J by 8 bases, 4 bases remained unmatched.

This rearrangement joins TRBV19 to TRBJ1-5; maybe TRBD1 (5 bases). Germline CDR1 reads LNHDA; CDR2 reads SQIVND (reference sequence). The ends were cut back, 3 bases at V and 0 bases at J, with 6 bases in the middle. The CDR3 runs to 14 residues. For the CDR3, the DNA is TGTGCCAGTAGTATCACAGGTAGCAATCAGCCCCAGCATTTT. It encodes CASSITGSNQPQHF.

This clone was detected once. J is TRBJ1-1 and V is TRBV5-1; D unclear. The V end was cut by 4 bases, the J end by 5 bases, with 15 bases between. In germline, CDR1 is SGHRS, CDR2 YFSETQ. The CDR3 totals 14 residues. This CDR3 reads CASSASMSRTEAFF. CDR3 coding DNA: TGCGCCAGCAGCGCCTCCATGAGTCGGACTGAAGCTTTCTTT.

This clone appeared a single time. This chain joins TRBV24-1 and TRBJ2-2; 9 bases map to TRBD2. The CDR3 is 16 residues long. Germline values: CDR1 KGHDR, CDR2 SFDVKD. V gave up 4 bases and J gave up 3 bases; unmatched junction bases: 5. CDR3 region: CATSDTSGRHTGELFF. Written as DNA, the CDR3 is TGTGCCACCAGTGACACGAGCGGGAGGCACACCGGGGAGCTGTTTTTT.

The CDR3 DNA sequence: TGCGCCAGCAGCTTCGGGACTAGCGGGGCAGGGGGGTACGAGCAGTACTTC. Translation: CASSFGTSGAGGYEQYF. The chain has TRBV5-1 and TRBJ2-7, with 13 nucleotides matching TRBD2. Germline CDR1 SGHRS, CDR2 YFSETQ. The CDR3 consists of 17 residues. The V segment lost 2 bases and the J segment 4 bases; nucleotides outside the gene matches: 9.

V and J are TRBV28 and TRBJ1-1; D unresolved. Between the trimmed V and J ends, which lost 11 bases and 6 bases, there was a span of 22 bases. Germline V lookup: CDR1 MDHEN, CDR2 SYDVKM. The CDR3 contains 14 residues. The chain's CDR3 is CAHEGKGGHAEAFF. CDR3 nucleotide sequence: TGTGCCCACGAGGGAAAGGGCGGTCACGCTGAAGCTTTCTTT. The full variable domain, completed using reference TRBV28 and TRBJ1-1, is DVKVTQSSRYLVKRTGEKVFLECVQDMDHENMFWYRQDPGLGLRLIYFSYDVKMKEKGDIPEGYSVSREKKERFSLILESASTNQTSMYLCAHEGKGGHAEAFFGQGTRLTVV.

The chain is built from TRBV6-5 and TRBJ2-1; 10 bases align to TRBD2. In germline, CDR1 is MNHEY, CDR2 SVGAGI. This CDR3 has 15 amino acids. The V and J ends lost 4 bases and 8 bases, in that order; junction bases with no gene match: 8. The CDR3 coding sequence is TGTGCCAGCAGTTTTAGCGGGAGGAGGTTGCATGAGCAGTTCTTC. Encoded protein: CASSFSGRRLHEQFF.

The count of this clone is one. The chain employs TRBV19 and TRBJ2-1, with TRBD2 matching 10 bases. This CDR3 comprises 17 residues. Germline CDR1 LNHDA, CDR2 SQIVND (reference sequence). Trimming took 4 bases from V and 5 from J; bases not matched to a gene: 11. CDR3: CASSREFRTSGNNEQFF. The CDR3 region has the DNA TGTGCCAGTAGTAGGGAATTCCGGACTAGCGGAAACAATGAGCAGTTCTTC.